The source of this TCR beta chain is a study of cytomegalovirus exposure and HLA in healthy donors. With V trimmed by 6 bases and J by 3 bases, 7 bases remained unmatched. CDR3 size: 16 residues. Germline V gene sequence: CDR1 SNHLY, CDR2 FYNNEI. PCR employed 60 Vbeta and 13 Jbeta primers. Measured with immunoSEQ multiplex PCR; TCRdb has only the in-frame clones, and not every one. This sample has about 280,000 clones, with around 90% found just once. The sequenced material came from PBMCs. The chain carries TRBV2 and TRBJ2-1; 11 bases match TRBD2. The source is a woman between 18 and 29 years old in good health and CMV-seronegative. DNA of the CDR3: TGTGCCAGCAGGGGAACTAGCGGGGGAATCTACAATGAGCAGTTCTTC. Translating gives CASRGTSGGIYNEQFF.